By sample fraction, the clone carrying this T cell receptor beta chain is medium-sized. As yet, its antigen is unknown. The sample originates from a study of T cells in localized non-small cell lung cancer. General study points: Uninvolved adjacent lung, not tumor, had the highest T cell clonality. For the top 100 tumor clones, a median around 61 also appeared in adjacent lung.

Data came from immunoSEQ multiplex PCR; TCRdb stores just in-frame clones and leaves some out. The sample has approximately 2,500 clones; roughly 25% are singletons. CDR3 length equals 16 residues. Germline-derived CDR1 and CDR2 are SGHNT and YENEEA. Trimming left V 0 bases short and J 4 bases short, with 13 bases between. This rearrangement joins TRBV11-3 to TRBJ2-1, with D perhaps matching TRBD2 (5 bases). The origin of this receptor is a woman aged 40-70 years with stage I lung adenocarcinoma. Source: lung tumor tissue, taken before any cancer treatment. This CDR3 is CASSLDQTGVYNEQFF. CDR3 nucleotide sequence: TGTGCCAGCAGCTTAGATCAGACCGGGGTTTACAATGAGCAGTTCTTC.